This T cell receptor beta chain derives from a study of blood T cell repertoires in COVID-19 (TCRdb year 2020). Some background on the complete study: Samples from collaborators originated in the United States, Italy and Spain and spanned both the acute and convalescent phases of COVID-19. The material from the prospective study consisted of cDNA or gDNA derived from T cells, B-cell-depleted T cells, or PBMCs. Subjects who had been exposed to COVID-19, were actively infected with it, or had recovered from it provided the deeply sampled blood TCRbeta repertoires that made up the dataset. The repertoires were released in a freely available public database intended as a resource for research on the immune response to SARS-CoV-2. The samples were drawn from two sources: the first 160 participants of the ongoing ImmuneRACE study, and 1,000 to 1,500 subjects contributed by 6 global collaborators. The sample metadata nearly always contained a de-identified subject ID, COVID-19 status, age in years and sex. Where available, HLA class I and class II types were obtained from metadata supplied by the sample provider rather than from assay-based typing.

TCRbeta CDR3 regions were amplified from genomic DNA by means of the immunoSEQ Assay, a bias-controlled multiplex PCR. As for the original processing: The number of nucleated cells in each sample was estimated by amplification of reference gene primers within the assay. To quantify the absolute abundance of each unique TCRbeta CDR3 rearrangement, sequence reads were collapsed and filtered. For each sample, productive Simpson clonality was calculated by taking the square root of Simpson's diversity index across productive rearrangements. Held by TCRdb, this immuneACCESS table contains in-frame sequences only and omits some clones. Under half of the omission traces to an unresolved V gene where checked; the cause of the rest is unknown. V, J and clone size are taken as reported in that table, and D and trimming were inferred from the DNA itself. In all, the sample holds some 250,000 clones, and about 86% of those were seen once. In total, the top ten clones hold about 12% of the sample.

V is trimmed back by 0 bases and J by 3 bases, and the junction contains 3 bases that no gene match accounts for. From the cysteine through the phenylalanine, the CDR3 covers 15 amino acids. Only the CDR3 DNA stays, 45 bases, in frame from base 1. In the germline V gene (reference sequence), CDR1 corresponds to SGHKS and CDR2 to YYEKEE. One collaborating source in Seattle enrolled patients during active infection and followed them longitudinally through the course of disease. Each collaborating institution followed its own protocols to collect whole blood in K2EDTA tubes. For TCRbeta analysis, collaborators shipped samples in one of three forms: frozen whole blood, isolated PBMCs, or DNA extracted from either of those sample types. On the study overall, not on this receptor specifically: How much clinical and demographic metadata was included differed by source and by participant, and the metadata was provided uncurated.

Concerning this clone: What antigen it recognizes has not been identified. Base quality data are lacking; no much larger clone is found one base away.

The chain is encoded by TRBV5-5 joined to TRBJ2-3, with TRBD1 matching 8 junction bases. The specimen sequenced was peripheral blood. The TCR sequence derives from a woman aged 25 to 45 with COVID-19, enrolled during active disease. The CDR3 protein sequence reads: CASSLARGQTDTQYF. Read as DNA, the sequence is TGTGCCAGCAGCTTGGCCAGGGGGCAAACAGATACGCAGTATTTT.